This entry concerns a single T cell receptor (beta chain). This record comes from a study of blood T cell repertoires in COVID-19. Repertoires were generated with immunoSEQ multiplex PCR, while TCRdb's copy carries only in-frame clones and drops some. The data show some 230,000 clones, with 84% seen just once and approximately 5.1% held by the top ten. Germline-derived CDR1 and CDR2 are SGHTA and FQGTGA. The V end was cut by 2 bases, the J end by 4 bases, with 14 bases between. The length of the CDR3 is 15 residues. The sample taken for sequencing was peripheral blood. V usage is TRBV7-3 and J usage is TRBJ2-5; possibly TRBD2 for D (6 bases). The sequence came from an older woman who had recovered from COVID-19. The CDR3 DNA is TGTGCCAGCAGCTTAGATGGGAGGCTCGGAGAGACCCAGTACTTC. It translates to CASSLDGRLGETQYF.